The 10 T cell receptor beta chains in this list originate from one sample, sequenced in a study of cytomegalovirus exposure and HLA in healthy donors. The primer mix had 60 Vbeta and 13 Jbeta primers. Measured with immunoSEQ multiplex PCR; TCRdb has only the in-frame clones, and not every one. The sample contains 180,000 or so clones, 82% of which appear only once. The sequenced sample consisted of PBMCs. The receptors stem from a boy younger than 10 in good health and CMV-seronegative.

The V gene is TRBV7-9, the J gene TRBJ2-2, with a weak D call TRBD2 (6 bases). V lost 5 bases to trimming and J lost 4 bases, with 17 bases between them. The CDR3 contains 16 residues. CDR1 SEHNR and CDR2 FQNEAQ come from the germline V gene (reference sequence). CDR3 region: CASSRAAGLSTGELFF. CDR3 bases: TGTGCCAGCAGCCGTGCGGCGGGGCTTAGCACCGGGGAGCTGTTTTTT.

The J gene is TRBJ2-3, the V gene TRBV5-6; 7 positions match TRBD1. V dropped 0 bases and J dropped 1; count of bases not matched to a gene: 8. CDR3 length: 17 residues. CDR1 SGHDT and CDR2 YYEEEE come from the germline V gene. For the CDR3, the DNA is TGTGCCAGCAGCTTGGCTACAGGGGTGACCGGCACAGATACGCAGTATTTT. It codes for CASSLATGVTGTDTQYF.

The chain employs TRBV5-1 and TRBJ2-3; D ambiguous. Trimming took 4 bases from V and 6 from J, leaving 15 bases between them. CDR3 length: 14 amino acids. Per the germline V gene, CDR1 is SGHRS and CDR2 is YFSETQ. Here the CDR3 DNA reads TGCGCCAGCAGCGTCCTTTCTAGTGGGGATACGCAGTATTTT. This translates into CASSVLSSGDTQYF.

The table lists this clone with a few counts. The V call is TRBV5-1, the J call TRBJ2-1; 9 nucleotides agree with TRBD1. The trim removed 1 base at V and 4 bases at J, leaving 6 bases unmatched. The CDR3 covers 16 residues. Per germline, CDR1 SGHRS and CDR2 YFSETQ. CDR3 loop: CASSLTTGGRYNEQFF. CDR3 nucleotides: TGCGCCAGCAGCTTGACCACAGGGGGCAGGTACAATGAGCAGTTCTTC.

V gene TRBV7-2 combines with J gene TRBJ2-5, with D possibly being TRBD2 (6 bases). The CDR3 is 16 amino acids. Trimming removed 3 bases at V and 2 bases at J, with 16 bases between. The germline V gene encodes CDR1 SGHTA and CDR2 FQGNSA. For the CDR3, the DNA is TGTGCCAGCAGCTTGTCGAGCGGGTCATTGCAAGAGACCCAGTACTTC. Its protein is CASSLSSGSLQETQYF.

The chain uses TRBV5-4 and TRBJ1-1; D not certain. Germline loops: CDR1 SGHNT, CDR2 YYREEE (reference sequence). V shed 2 bases and J shed 1 base, with 9 bases lying between them. The length of the CDR3 is 14 residues. The CDR3 is CASSLRSENTEAFF. Here the CDR3 DNA reads TGTGCCAGCAGCTTACGTTCAGAGAACACTGAAGCTTTCTTT.

CDR3 protein: CASSGGDRDYGYTF. CDR3 DNA: TGCGCCAGCAGCGGAGGAGACAGGGACTATGGCTACACCTTC. This chain links TRBV5-1 with TRBJ1-2, with 7 bases fitting TRBD1. This CDR3 is built from 14 residues. Germline assignment: CDR1 SGHRS and CDR2 YFSETQ. V was pared by 4 bases and J by 3 bases, with 6 bases of the junction left unmatched.

CDR3 protein: CASTKGSSMTGELFF. CDR3 DNA sequence: TGTGCCAGCACCAAAGGGAGTAGCATGACCGGGGAGCTGTTTTTT. The chain employs TRBV6-5 and TRBJ2-2, with D perhaps TRBD2 (5 bases). There are 15 residues in the CDR3. Germline loops: CDR1 MNHEY, CDR2 SVGAGI. V shed 7 bases and J shed 5 bases, with 17 bases lying between them.

The CDR3 DNA reads TGTGCCAGCAGGCAGACAGGACGTAATACTGAAGCTTTCTTT. Translating gives CASRQTGRNTEAFF. The J gene is TRBJ1-1, the V gene TRBV27; maybe TRBD1 (6 bases). CDR1 is MNHEY and CDR2 is SMNVEV in the germline V gene (reference sequence). V was pared by 6 bases and J by 5 bases, with 16 bases between. This CDR3 comprises 14 residues.

The rearrangement uses TRBV9 and TRBJ2-3; 11 nucleotides line up with TRBD2. The CDR3 length is 16 residues. Per the germline V gene, CDR1 is SGDLS and CDR2 is YYNGEE. The ends lost 3 bases at V and 0 bases at J; junction bases unmatched: 3. The CDR3 here is CASSAGLADSTDTQYF. The CDR3 DNA reads as TGTGCCAGCAGCGCGGGACTAGCGGACAGCACAGATACGCAGTATTTT.